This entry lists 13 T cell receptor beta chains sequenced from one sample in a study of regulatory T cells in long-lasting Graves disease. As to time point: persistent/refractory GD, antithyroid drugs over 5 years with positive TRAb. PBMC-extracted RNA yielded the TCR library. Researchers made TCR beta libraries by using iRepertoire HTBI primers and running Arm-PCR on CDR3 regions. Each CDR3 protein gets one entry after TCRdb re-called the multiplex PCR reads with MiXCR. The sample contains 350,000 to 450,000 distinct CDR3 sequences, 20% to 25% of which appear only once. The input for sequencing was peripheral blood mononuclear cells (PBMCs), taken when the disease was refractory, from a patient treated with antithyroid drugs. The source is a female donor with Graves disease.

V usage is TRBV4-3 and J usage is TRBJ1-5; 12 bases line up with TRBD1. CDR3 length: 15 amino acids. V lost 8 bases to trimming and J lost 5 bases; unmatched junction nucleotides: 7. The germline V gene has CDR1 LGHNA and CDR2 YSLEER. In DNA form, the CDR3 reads TGCGCCAGCGGCCTGGGGACAGGGGGCTATCAGCCCCAGCATTTT. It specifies CASGLGTGGYQPQHF.

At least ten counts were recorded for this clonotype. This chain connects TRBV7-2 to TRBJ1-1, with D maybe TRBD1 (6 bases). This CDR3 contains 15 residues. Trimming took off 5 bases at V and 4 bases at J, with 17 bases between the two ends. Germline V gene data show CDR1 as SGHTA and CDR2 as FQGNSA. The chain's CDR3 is CASSPHGGTSTEAFF. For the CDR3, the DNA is TGTGCCAGCAGCCCCCATGGGGGGACATCCACTGAAGCTTTCTTT.

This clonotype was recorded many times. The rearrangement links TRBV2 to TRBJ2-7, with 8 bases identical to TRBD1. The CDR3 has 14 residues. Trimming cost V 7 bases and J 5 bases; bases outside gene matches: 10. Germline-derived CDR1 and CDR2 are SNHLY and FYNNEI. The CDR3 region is CASTQDRVYNEQYF. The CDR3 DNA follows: TGTGCCAGCACCCAGGACAGGGTTTATAACGAGCAGTACTTC.

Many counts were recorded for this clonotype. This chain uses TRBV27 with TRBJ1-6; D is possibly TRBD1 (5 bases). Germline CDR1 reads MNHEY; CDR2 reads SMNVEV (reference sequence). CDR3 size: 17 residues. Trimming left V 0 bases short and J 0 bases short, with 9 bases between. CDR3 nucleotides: TGTGCCAGCAGTTTATCGCTCGGGGGCTCCTATAATTCACCCCTCCACTTT. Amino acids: CASSLSLGGSYNSPLHF.

The CDR3 bases are TGTGCCAGCAGTGAGACCATTTTGGGAGCCACCTATGGCTACACCTTC. The encoded protein is CASSETILGATYGYTF. The chain recombines TRBV25-1 with TRBJ1-2; D unresolved. V was shortened by 3 bases and J by 4 bases, with 18 bases between the two germline ends. There are 16 residues in the CDR3. Per germline, CDR1 MGHDK and CDR2 SYGVNS.

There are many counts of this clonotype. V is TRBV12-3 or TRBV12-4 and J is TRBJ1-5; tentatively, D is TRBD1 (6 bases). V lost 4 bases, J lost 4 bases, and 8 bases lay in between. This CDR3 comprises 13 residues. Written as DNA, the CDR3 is TGTGCCAGCAGTTGGACAGCTAATCAGCCCCAGCATTTT. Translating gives CASSWTANQPQHF.

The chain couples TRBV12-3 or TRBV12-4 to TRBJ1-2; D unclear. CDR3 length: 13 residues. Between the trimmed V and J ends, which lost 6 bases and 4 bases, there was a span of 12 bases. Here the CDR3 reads CASSPSDFYGYTF. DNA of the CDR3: TGTGCCAGCAGCCCCTCCGACTTCTATGGCTACACCTTC.

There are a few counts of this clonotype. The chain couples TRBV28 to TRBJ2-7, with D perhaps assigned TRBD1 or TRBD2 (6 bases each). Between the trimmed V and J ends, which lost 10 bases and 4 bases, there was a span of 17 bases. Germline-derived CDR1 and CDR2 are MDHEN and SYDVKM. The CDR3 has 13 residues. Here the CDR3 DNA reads TGTGCCACCCTGGGGGGCAGGCAGTACGAGCAGTACTTC. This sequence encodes CATLGGRQYEQYF. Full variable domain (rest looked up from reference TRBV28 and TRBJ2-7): DVKVTQSSRYLVKRTGEKVFLECVQDMDHENMFWYRQDPGLGLRLIYFSYDVKMKEKGDIPEGYSVSREKKERFSLILESASTNQTSMYLCATLGGRQYEQYFGPGTRLTVT.

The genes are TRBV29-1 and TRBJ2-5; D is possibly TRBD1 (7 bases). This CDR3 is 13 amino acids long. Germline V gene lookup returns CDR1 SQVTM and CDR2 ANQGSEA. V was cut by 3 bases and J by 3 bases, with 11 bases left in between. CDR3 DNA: TGCAGCGTTGAGGAGGGACAGAAAGAGACCCAGTACTTC. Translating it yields CSVEEGQKETQYF.

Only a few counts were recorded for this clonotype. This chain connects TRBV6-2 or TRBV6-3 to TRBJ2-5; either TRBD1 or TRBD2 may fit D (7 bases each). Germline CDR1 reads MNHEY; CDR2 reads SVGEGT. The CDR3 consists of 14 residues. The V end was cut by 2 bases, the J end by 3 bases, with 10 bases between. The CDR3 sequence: CASSYPGGEETQYF. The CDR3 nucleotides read TGTGCCAGCAGTTACCCAGGGGGGGAAGAGACCCAGTACTTC.

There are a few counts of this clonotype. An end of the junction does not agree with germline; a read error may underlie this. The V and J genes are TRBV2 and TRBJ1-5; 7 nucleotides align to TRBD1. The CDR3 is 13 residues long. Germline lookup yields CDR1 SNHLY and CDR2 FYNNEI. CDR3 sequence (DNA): TGTGCCAGCAGCGAAGACAGGGATCAGCCCCAGCATTTT. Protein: CASSEDRDQPQHF. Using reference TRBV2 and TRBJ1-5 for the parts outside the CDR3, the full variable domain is EPEVTQTPSHQVTQMGQEVILRCVPISNHLYFYWYRQILGQKVEFLVSFYNNEISEKSEIFDDQFSVERPDGSNFTLKIRSTKLEDSAMYFCASSEDRDQPQHFGDGTRLSIL.

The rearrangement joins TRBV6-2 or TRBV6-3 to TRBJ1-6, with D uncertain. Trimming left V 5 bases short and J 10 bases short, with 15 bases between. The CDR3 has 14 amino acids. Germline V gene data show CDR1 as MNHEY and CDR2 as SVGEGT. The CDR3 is CASSRTFQASPLHF. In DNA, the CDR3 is TGTGCCAGCAGTCGAACCTTCCAAGCCTCACCCCTCCACTTT.

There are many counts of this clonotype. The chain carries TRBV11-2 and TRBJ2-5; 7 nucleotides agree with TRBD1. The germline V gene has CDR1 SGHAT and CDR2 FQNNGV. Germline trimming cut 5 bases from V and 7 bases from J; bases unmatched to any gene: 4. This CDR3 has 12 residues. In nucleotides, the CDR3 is TGTGCCAGCAGCCGGGACAGCGGGACCCAGTACTTC. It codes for CASSRDSGTQYF.